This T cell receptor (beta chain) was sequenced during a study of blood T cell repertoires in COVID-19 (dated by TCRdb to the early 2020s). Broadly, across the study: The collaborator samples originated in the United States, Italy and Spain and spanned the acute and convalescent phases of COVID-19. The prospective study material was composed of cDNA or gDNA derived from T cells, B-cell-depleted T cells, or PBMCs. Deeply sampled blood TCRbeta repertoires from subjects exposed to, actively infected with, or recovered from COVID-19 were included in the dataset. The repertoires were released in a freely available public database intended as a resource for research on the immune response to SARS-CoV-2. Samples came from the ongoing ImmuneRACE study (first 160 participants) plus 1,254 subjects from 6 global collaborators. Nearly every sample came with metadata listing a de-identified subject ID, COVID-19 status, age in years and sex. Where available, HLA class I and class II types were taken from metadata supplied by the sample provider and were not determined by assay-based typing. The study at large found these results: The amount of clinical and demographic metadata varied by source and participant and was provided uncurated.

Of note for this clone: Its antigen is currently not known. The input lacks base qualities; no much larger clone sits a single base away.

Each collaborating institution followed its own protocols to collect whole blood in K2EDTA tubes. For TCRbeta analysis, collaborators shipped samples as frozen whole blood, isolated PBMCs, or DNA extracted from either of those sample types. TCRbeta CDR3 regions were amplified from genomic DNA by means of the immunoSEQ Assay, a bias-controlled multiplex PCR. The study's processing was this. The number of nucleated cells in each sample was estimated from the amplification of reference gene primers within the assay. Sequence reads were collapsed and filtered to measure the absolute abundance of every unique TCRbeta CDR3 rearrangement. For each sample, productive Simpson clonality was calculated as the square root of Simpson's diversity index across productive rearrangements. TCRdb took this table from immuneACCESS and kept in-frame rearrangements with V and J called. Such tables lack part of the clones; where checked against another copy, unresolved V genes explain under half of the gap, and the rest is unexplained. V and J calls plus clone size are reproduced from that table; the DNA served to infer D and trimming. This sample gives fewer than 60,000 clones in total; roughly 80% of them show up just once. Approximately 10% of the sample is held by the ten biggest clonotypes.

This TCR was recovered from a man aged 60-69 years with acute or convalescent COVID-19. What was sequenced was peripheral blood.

The DNA sequence reads TGTGCCAGCAGCGATAAAACAGGAATGAGGTCACCCCTCCACTTT. This codes for CASSDKTGMRSPLHF. This receptor chain uses TRBV11-2 and TRBJ1-6, and the D gene may be TRBD1, 5 bases matching. Trimming takes 5 bases from V and 10 bases from J, and the germline ends sit 18 bases apart. Sequences SGHAT (CDR1) and FQNNGV (CDR2) are obtained from the germline V gene. The CDR3, cysteine through phenylalanine, is 15 amino acids long. Just CDR3 DNA is preserved here, 45 bases in frame from base 1.